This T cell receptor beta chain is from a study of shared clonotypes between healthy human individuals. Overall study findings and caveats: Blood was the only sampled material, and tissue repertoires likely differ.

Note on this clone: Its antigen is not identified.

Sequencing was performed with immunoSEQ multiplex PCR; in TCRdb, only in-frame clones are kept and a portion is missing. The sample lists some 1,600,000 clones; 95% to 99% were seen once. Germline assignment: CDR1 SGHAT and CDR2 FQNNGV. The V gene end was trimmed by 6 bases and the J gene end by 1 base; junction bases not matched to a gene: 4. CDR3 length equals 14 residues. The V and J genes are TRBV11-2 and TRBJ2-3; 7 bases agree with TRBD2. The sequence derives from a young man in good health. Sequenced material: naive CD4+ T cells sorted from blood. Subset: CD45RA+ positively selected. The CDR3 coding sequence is TGTGCCAGCAGAGTAGCGGGCGGCACAGATACGCAGTATTTT. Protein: CASRVAGGTDTQYF.